The 21 T cell receptor beta chains given below trace back to one sample, sequenced in a study of blood T cell repertoires in COVID-19. The assay was immunoSEQ multiplex PCR, and TCRdb's table has in-frame clones only and misses some. The data hold approximately 210,000 clones, with 84% observed a single time. The sample was peripheral blood. The receptor source for this set is a woman in her seventies with active or convalescent COVID-19.

The CDR3 nucleotides are TGTGCTAGTGGCCGGACAGGGGGCACTGAAGCTTTCTTT. It yields the protein CASGRTGGTEAFF. V gene TRBV12-5 combines with J gene TRBJ1-1; 10 bases agree with TRBD1. V dropped 6 bases and J dropped 4; count of bases not matched to a gene: 2. The CDR3 covers 13 residues. Germline CDR1 and CDR2: LGHNT and FRNRAP. Drawing the rest from reference TRBV12-5 and TRBJ1-1, the complete variable domain is DARVTQTPRHKVTEMGQEVTMRCQPILGHNTVFWYRQTMMQGLELLAYFRNRAPLDDSGMPKDRFSAEMPDATLATLKIQPSEPRDSAVYFCASGRTGGTEAFFGQGTRLTVV.

The V call is TRBV29-1, the J call TRBJ1-2; 11 bases are a match to TRBD1. With V trimmed by 6 bases and J by 8 bases, 8 bases remained unmatched. Germline assignment: CDR1 SQVTM and CDR2 ANQGSEA. CDR3 length equals 13 residues. The CDR3 DNA is TGCAGCGTCCTTGGACAGGGGGCCGTAGGCTACACCTTC. Encoded protein: CSVLGQGAVGYTF. Full variable domain (outside the CDR3, taken from reference TRBV29-1 and TRBJ1-2): SAVISQKPSRDICQRGTSLTIQCQVDSQVTMMFWYRQQPGQSLTLIATANQGSEATYESGFVIDKFPISRPNLTFSTLTVSNMSPEDSSIYLCSVLGQGAVGYTFGSGTRLTVV.

The CDR3 is CSVEVGQRVNEQFF. For the CDR3, the DNA is TGCAGCGTTGAAGTGGGCCAGAGGGTCAATGAGCAGTTCTTC. The chain couples TRBV29-1 to TRBJ2-1; tentatively, D is TRBD2 (5 bases). The germline gives CDR1 SQVTM, CDR2 ANQGSEA. The CDR3 consists of 14 residues. Between the trimmed V and J ends, which lost 1 base and 6 bases, there was a span of 13 bases.

The chain joins TRBV9 to TRBJ2-2; D uncertain. This CDR3 region has 14 residues. Germline CDR1 is SGDLS and CDR2 is YYNGEE. Trimming removed 2 bases at V and 7 bases at J, with 12 bases between. The DNA for the CDR3 is TGTGCCAGCAGCGTGAGAGGCGGTATCGGGGAGCTGTTTTTT. Its translation is CASSVRGGIGELFF.

This sequence joins TRBV7-2 and TRBJ2-3, with 13 bases fitting TRBD2. From germline, CDR1 is SGHTA and CDR2 FQGNSA. This CDR3 has 16 amino acids. The junction had 2 bases not matched to a gene; V was cut back by 5 bases and J by 0 bases. CDR3 sequence: CASSRTSGSSTDTQYF. CDR3 nucleotide sequence: TGTGCCAGCAGCCGGACTAGCGGGAGTAGCACAGATACGCAGTATTTT.

The genes are TRBV5-6 and TRBJ2-7, with 11 bases that match TRBD1. The germline V gene has CDR1 SGHDT and CDR2 YYEEEE. This CDR3 has 16 residues. The V and J ends lost 3 bases and 3 bases, in that order; junction bases with no gene match: 8. The CDR3 reads CASSSDRGPLLYEQYF. The CDR3 nucleotides read TGTGCCAGCAGCTCGGACAGGGGGCCCCTCCTCTACGAGCAGTACTTC. Based on the CDR3 plus reference TRBV5-6 and TRBJ2-7, the full variable domain is DAGVTQSPTHLIKTRGQQVTLRCSPKSGHDTVSWYQQALGQGPQFIFQYYEEEERQRGNFPDRFSGHQFPNYSSELNVNALLLGDSALYLCASSSDRGPLLYEQYFGPGTRLTVT.

This chain uses TRBV10-3 with TRBJ1-2; TRBD1 is a possible D gene (5 bases). Per the germline V gene, CDR1 is ENHRY and CDR2 is SYGVKD. CDR3 length: 13 residues. Trimming removed 7 bases at V and 6 bases at J, with 15 bases between. Written as DNA, the CDR3 is TGTGCCATCACTGCCCGGCAGGGCGATGGCTACACCTTC. It translates to CAITARQGDGYTF.

The chain employs TRBV7-9 and TRBJ2-1; the D gene is possibly TRBD1 (5 bases). Per the germline V gene, CDR1 is SEHNR and CDR2 is FQNEAQ (reference sequence). The CDR3 is made up of 13 amino acids. The germline V and J ends were trimmed by 2 bases and 8 bases, with 10 bases remaining between them. The chain's CDR3 is CASSLRGGDEQFF. DNA for the CDR3: TGTGCCAGCAGCTTAAGGGGTGGCGATGAGCAGTTCTTC.

This clone came up a few times. This chain connects TRBV7-2 to TRBJ2-7; TRBD2 matches at 10 bases. Germline V CDR1 and CDR2: SGHTA, FQGNSA. Trimming took 1 base from V and 3 from J; bases not matched to a gene: 3. The CDR3 is 15 amino acids. The CDR3 spells CASSLVLAGYYEQYF. The DNA for the CDR3 is TGTGCCAGCAGCTTAGTACTAGCGGGGTACTACGAGCAGTACTTC.

The chain uses TRBV6-2 or TRBV6-3 and TRBJ2-2; 12 nucleotides agree with TRBD2. CDR3 size: 17 residues. V dropped 5 bases and J dropped 2; count of bases not matched to a gene: 6. Per the germline V gene, CDR1 is MNHEY and CDR2 is SVGEGT. The chain's CDR3 is CASSPGLAGPNTGELFF. The CDR3 DNA sequence: TGTGCCAGCAGTCCCGGACTAGCGGGACCAAACACCGGGGAGCTGTTTTTT.

The chain carries TRBV6-5 and TRBJ2-1; D might be TRBD1 (5 bases). V lost 8 bases and J lost 14, with 16 bases in between. Germline-derived CDR1 and CDR2 are MNHEY and SVGAGI. The CDR3 has 11 residues. CDR3 coding DNA: TGTGCCAGCGCCCTCACAGGTTTAGAGTTCTTC. Amino acid sequence: CASALTGLEFF.

This chain connects TRBV7-9 to TRBJ2-7; 8 bases are a match to TRBD1. V shed 0 bases and J 5 bases; nucleotides not matched to a gene: 6. Per germline, CDR1 SEHNR and CDR2 FQNEAQ (reference sequence). The CDR3 is 15 amino acids. CDR3 amino acids: CASSLAKAGGNEQYF. The CDR3 DNA reads as TGTGCCAGCAGCTTAGCGAAGGCAGGGGGCAACGAGCAGTACTTC.

The rearrangement joins TRBV4-1 to TRBJ1-2; D might be TRBD1 (5 bases). The germline V and J ends were trimmed by 3 bases and 0 bases, with 23 bases remaining between them. The CDR3 has 19 residues. In germline, CDR1 is MGHRA, CDR2 YSYEKL. The CDR3 protein is CASSHKAGSDKLSNYGYTF. CDR3 bases: TGCGCCAGCAGCCACAAGGCCGGATCGGACAAACTTTCTAACTATGGCTACACCTTC.

V and J are TRBV1 and TRBJ2-3; the table assigns TRBD2, which was not confirmed against the DNA. TRBV1 is a recognized pseudogene. The CDR3 spans 17 residues. CDR3 sequence: CTSSQRLAGDRTDTQYF. CDR3 coding DNA: TGCACCAGCAGCCAACGGCTAGCGGGAGACAGAACAGATACGCAGTATTTT.

The chain's CDR3 is CASSLRLGPTDTQYF. The DNA for the CDR3 is TGTGCCAGTAGCCTACGACTAGGACCCACAGATACGCAGTATTTT. The V and J genes are TRBV19 and TRBJ2-3; D is possibly TRBD2 (6 bases). The CDR3 runs to 15 residues. Germline V CDR1 and CDR2: LNHDA, SQIVND (reference sequence). V shed 6 bases and J shed 2 bases, with 15 bases lying between them.

The genes are TRBV6-1 and TRBJ1-2, with a possible D match to TRBD1 (5 bases). The CDR3 runs to 13 residues. Trimming pared 2 bases from V and 4 bases from J, leaving 8 bases between. The germline CDR1 and CDR2 sequences are MNHNS and SASEGT. In nucleotides, the CDR3 is TGTGCCAGCAGTGAACAAGGGGTCTATGGCTACACCTTC. The encoded protein is CASSEQGVYGYTF.

V gene TRBV18 combines with J gene TRBJ2-2; the D gene is possibly TRBD1 (7 bases). The germline V gene has CDR1 KGHSH and CDR2 LQKENI. The V end lost 6 bases, the J end lost 5 bases, and 16 bases lay between the germline ends. CDR3 size: 15 residues. The CDR3 DNA is TGTGCCAGCTCCCAACAGCCAGGGGGGACCGGGGAGCTGTTTTTT. Amino acid sequence: CASSQQPGGTGELFF.

This chain uses TRBV2 with TRBJ2-1, with 8 nucleotides matching TRBD2. Germline V lookup: CDR1 SNHLY, CDR2 FYNNEI. The junction had 8 bases not matched to a gene; V was cut back by 7 bases and J by 6 bases. This CDR3 is 14 amino acids long. This CDR3 reads CASTGRGGANEQFF. CDR3 in DNA: TGTGCCAGCACGGGACGGGGGGGAGCCAATGAGCAGTTCTTC.

This chain joins TRBV7-2 and TRBJ1-2, with 8 bases aligning to TRBD1. The CDR3 totals 18 residues. With V trimmed by 1 base and J by 4 bases, 14 bases remained unmatched. Germline V CDR1 and CDR2: SGHTA, FQGNSA. The CDR3 spells CASSLEWTGKGFLYGYTF. DNA of the CDR3: TGTGCCAGCAGCTTAGAATGGACAGGGAAGGGGTTCCTCTATGGCTACACCTTC.

Written as DNA, the CDR3 is TGTGCCAGCAGCGTCGGCCGGGACAGGGGGCGGATTGAAAAACTGTTTTTT. Protein sequence: CASSVGRDRGRIEKLFF. The chain combines TRBV9 with TRBJ1-4; TRBD1 matches at 12 bases. CDR1 and CDR2 (germline): SGDLS, YYNGEE. CDR3 length equals 17 residues. The trim removed 2 bases at V and 7 bases at J, leaving 9 bases unmatched.

This chain's CDR3 is CASSPNIAGGRTDTQYF. The CDR3 coding sequence is TGTGCCAGCAGCCCCAATATAGCGGGAGGCCGCACAGATACGCAGTATTTT. V is TRBV6-2 or TRBV6-3 and J is TRBJ2-3, with 10 nucleotides matching TRBD2. After removal of 6 bases from V and 1 base from J, the junction contained 10 bases not matched to a gene. CDR1 and CDR2 (germline): MNHEY, SVGEGT. The CDR3 runs 17 residues.